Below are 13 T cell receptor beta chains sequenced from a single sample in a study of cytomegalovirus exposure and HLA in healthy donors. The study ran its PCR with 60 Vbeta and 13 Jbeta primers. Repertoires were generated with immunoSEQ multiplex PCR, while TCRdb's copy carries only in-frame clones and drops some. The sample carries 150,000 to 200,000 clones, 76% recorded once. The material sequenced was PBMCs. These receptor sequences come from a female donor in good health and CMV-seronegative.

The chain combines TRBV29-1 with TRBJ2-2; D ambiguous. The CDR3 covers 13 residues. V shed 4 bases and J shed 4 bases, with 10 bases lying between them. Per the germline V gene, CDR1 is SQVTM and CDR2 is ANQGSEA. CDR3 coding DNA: TGCAGCGTTGTATCAAGGAGCACCGGGGAGCTGTTTTTT. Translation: CSVVSRSTGELFF.

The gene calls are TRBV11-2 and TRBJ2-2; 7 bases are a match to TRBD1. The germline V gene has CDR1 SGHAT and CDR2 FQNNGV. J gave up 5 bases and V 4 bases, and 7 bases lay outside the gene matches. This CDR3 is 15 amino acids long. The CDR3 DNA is TGTGCCAGCAGCTCGACAGGGTATGGGACCGGGGAGCTGTTTTTT. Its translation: CASSSTGYGTGELFF. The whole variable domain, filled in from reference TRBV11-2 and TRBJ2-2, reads EAGVAQSPRYKIIEKRQSVAFWCNPISGHATLYWYQQILGQGPKLLIQFQNNGVVDDSQLPKDRFSAERLKGVDSTLKIQPAKLEDSAVYLCASSSTGYGTGELFFGEGSRLTVL.

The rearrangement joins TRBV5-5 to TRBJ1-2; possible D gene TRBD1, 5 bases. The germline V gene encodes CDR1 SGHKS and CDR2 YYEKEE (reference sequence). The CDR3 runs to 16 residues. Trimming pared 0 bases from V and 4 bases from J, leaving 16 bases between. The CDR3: CASSLEVKGPIYGYTF. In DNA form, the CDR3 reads TGTGCCAGCAGCTTGGAGGTCAAGGGGCCGATCTATGGCTACACCTTC.

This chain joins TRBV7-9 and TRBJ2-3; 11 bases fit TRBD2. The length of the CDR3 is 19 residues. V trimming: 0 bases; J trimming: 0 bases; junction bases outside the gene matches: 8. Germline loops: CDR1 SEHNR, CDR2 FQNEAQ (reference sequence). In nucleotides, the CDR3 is TGTGCCAGCAGCTTAGCGTCCGCGCCTAGCGGGAGGAGCACAGATACGCAGTATTTT. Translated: CASSLASAPSGRSTDTQYF. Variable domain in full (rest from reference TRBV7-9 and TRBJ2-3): DTGVSQNPRHKITKRGQNVTFRCDPISEHNRLYWYRQTLGQGPEFLTYFQNEAQLEKSRLLSDRFSAERPKGSFSTLEIQRTEQGDSAMYLCASSLASAPSGRSTDTQYFGPGTRLTVL.

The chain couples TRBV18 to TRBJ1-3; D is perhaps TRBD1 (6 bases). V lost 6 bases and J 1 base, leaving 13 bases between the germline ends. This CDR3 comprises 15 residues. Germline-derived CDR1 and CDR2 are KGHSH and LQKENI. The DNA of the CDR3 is TGTGCCAGCTCTCCAAATCAGGGGTCTGGAAACACCATATATTTT. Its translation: CASSPNQGSGNTIYF.

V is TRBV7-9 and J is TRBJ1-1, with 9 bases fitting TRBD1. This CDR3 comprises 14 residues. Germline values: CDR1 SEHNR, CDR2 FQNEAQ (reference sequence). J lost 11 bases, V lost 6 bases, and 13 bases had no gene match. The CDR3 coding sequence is TGTGCCAGCAGACCGGGACAGGGAGCAAGGTGGGCTTTCTTT. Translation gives CASRPGQGARWAFF.

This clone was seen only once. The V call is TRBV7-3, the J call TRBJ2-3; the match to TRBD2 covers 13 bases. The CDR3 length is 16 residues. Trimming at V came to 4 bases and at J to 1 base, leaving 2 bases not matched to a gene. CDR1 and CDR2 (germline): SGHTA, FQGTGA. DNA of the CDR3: TGTGCCAGCAGCTCTGGACTAGCGGGAGGCACAGATACGCAGTATTTT. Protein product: CASSSGLAGGTDTQYF.

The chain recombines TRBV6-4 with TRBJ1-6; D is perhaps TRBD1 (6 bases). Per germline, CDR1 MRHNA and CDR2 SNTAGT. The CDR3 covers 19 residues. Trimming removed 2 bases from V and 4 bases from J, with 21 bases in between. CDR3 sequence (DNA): TGTGCCAGCAGTGACCCCTCGAACCGGGGGGGCCATTATAATTCACCCCTCCACTTT. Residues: CASSDPSNRGGHYNSPLHF.

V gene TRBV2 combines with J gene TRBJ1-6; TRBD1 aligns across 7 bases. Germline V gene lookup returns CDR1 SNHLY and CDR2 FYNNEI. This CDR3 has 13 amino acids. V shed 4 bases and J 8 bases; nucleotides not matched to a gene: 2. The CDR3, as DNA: TGTGCCAGCAGTGCAGACAGGGATTCACCCCTCCACTTT. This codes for CASSADRDSPLHF.

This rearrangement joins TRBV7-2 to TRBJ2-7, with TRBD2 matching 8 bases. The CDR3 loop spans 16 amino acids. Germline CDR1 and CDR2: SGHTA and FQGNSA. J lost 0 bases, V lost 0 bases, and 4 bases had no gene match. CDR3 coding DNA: TGTGCCAGCAGCTTAGCGCCAGCGGGGGCCTCCTACGAGCAGTACTTC. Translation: CASSLAPAGASYEQYF.

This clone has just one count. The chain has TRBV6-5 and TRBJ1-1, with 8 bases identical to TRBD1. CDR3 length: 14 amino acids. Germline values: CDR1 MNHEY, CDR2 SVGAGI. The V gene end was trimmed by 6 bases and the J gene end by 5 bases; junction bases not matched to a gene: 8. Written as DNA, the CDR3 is TGTGCCAGCAGCCGACAGGGGTTATTGACTGAAGCTTTCTTT. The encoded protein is CASSRQGLLTEAFF.

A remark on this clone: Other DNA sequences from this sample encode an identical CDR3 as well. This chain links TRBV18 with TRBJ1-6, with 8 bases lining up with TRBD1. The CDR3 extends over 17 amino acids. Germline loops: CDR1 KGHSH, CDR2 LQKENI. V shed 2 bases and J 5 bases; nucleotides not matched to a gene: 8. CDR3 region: CASSPRADRADNSPLHF. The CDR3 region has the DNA TGTGCCAGCTCACCAAGGGCGGACAGGGCCGATAATTCACCCCTCCACTTT.

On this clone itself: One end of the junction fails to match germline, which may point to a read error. CDR3 in DNA: TGTGCCAGCAGGGAAGGAGGGACAGGGGGCAACTATGGCTACACCTTC. Amino acid sequence: CASREGGTGGNYGYTF. The chain uses TRBV6-1 and TRBJ1-2; 12 bases map to TRBD1. CDR1 and CDR2 from the germline V gene are MNHNS and SASEGT. This CDR3 spans 16 amino acids.